Below, 9 T cell receptor beta chains from the same sample are listed, as sequenced in a study of blood T cells in healthy people across ages. With a J-beta primer mix and a sample-barcoded 5' primer, a second PCR ran about 7 to 11 cycles. In TCRdb, the 5' RACE reads were re-called with MiXCR into one record per CDR3 protein. The top ten hold about 32% of the sample, which has hundreds of thousands of distinct CDR3 sequences, 35% to 50% seen once. Sequencing input: blood. The receptors come from a man aged 80 or over in good health.

The V gene is TRBV6-2 or TRBV6-3, the J gene TRBJ2-5, with TRBD2 matching 11 bases. Germline V lookup: CDR1 MNHEY, CDR2 SVGEGT. The CDR3 spans 15 residues. After removal of 5 bases from V and 5 bases from J, the junction contained 7 bases not matched to a gene. The CDR3 sequence: CASSAPGLAVETQYF. CDR3 nucleotide sequence: TGTGCCAGCAGTGCCCCGGGACTAGCGGTGGAGACCCAGTACTTC.

V gene TRBV29-1 combines with J gene TRBJ2-7; 7 bases fit TRBD1. The V segment lost 6 bases and the J segment 12 bases; nucleotides outside the gene matches: 20. Germline loops: CDR1 SQVTM, CDR2 ANQGSEA. The CDR3 is 14 amino acids. Here the CDR3 DNA reads TGCAGCGTCCCTTTAGGGGGCTTTGAAGAGACCCCGTACTTC. As protein: CSVPLGGFEETPYF.

The rearrangement joins TRBV7-3 to TRBJ2-1; TRBD1 matches 7 bases. The CDR3 length is 15 residues. The ends lost 4 bases at V and 0 bases at J; junction bases unmatched: 3. CDR1 SGHTA and CDR2 FQGTGA come from the germline V gene. This CDR3 reads CASSWTGNSYNEQFF. For the CDR3, the DNA is TGTGCCAGCAGCTGGACAGGAAACTCCTACAATGAGCAGTTCTTC.

The chain carries TRBV15 and TRBJ2-6; D gene uncertain. Trimming cost V 0 bases and J 0 bases, with 9 bases left between them. CDR1 is LNHNV and CDR2 is YYDKDF in the germline V gene (reference sequence). This CDR3 contains 17 residues. The CDR3 DNA reads TGTGCCACCAGCAGAGATAGGCGGAGCTCTGGGGCCAACGTCCTGACTTTC. Protein sequence: CATSRDRRSSGANVLTF. Based on the CDR3 plus reference TRBV15 and TRBJ2-6, the full variable domain is DAMVIQNPRYQVTQFGKPVTLSCSQTLNHNVMYWYQQKSSQAPKLLFHYYDKDFNNEADTPDNFQSRRPNTSFCFLDIRSPGLGDTAMYLCATSRDRRSSGANVLTFGAGSRLTVL.

V gene TRBV20-1 combines with J gene TRBJ2-2; D unclear. V lost 3 bases to trimming and J lost 6 bases, with 23 bases between them. The CDR3 length is 17 residues. Germline V gene data show CDR1 as DFQATT and CDR2 as SNEGSKA (reference sequence). The CDR3 spells CSAREPKLGWASGELFF. The CDR3 coding sequence is TGCAGTGCTAGGGAACCCAAGTTGGGCTGGGCTTCCGGGGAGCTGTTTTTT.

Notes on this clonotype: Sequence at one end of the junction differs from germline and may be a read error. V usage is TRBV7-2 and J usage is TRBJ2-5; 10 bases fit TRBD2. CDR3 length: 17 residues. Germline CDR1 is SGHTA and CDR2 is FQGNSA. The CDR3 DNA reads TGTGCCGGCAGCTTAGCTCCTAGCGGGGGAAACCAAGAGACCCAGTACTTC. Its protein is CAGSLAPSGGNQETQYF.

In this sample, this clonotype turned up once. In DNA, the CDR3 is TGCAGTGCTAGAGATGCGAGTAGCGGGCGCTACAATGAGCAGTACTTC. Its protein product is CSARDASSGRYNEQYF. The chain links TRBV20-1 to TRBJ2-5; 7 bases align to TRBD2. CDR3 length: 16 amino acids. CDR1 and CDR2 (germline): DFQATT, SNEGSKA (reference sequence). The junction had 18 bases not matched to a gene; V was cut back by 0 bases and J by 11 bases.

V and J are TRBV28 and TRBJ1-5; a possible D gene is TRBD1 (6 bases). Trimming pared 4 bases from V and 0 bases from J, leaving 16 bases between. Germline V gene data show CDR1 as MDHEN and CDR2 as SYDVKM. The CDR3 is 17 residues long. The CDR3 DNA follows: TGTGCCAGCAGTTCCCTGACAGGTGTTTCTAGCAATCAGCCCCAGCATTTT. Amino acids: CASSSLTGVSSNQPQHF.

This chain connects TRBV20-1 to TRBJ1-2; TRBD1 might be the D (6 bases). This CDR3 comprises 14 residues. Trimming left V 1 base short and J 4 bases short, with 13 bases between. From germline, CDR1 is DFQATT and CDR2 SNEGSKA (reference sequence). For the CDR3, the DNA is TGCAGTGCTAGAGCGGGGGGCTCGGGCTATGGCTACACCTTC. It yields the protein CSARAGGSGYGYTF.